These T cell receptor beta chains were read from a single sample in a study of blood T cells in healthy people across ages. TCRdb re-derived calls from the 5' RACE reads in MiXCR, one entry per CDR3 protein. The table has 1,100,000 or so distinct CDR3 sequences, more than 40% seen once; the top ten hold approximately 17%. The specimen was blood. The source of these receptors is a woman aged 55-70 years in good health. Each CDR3 is given with its conserved first and last residue. D genes are given only for firm matches. Clone size is stated in some rows and not others, as once, few, many or a class when expanded.

>few|-|TRBJ1-1|TRBV18
TGTGCCAGCTCACCCCGAACAGGGCTTGAAGCTTTCTTT
CASSPRTGLEAFF
>-|-|TRBJ2-3|TRBV4-1
TGCGCCAGAAGCCAATGGCCTAGCGCATTTGGAGATACGCAGTATTTT
CARSQWPSAFGDTQYF
>-|-|TRBJ2-4|TRBV20-1
TGCAGTGCTGGGGGAGCGGTGATCAAAAACATTCAGTACTTC
CSAGGAVIKNIQYF
>-|-|TRBJ2-3|TRBV7-2
TGTGCCAGCAGCTTGCTCAGGGATGTAGATACGCAGTATTTT
CASSLLRDVDTQYF
>many|-|TRBJ1-6|TRBV28
TGTGCCAGCAGCCTGACATCAAGTTCGCCACCCCTCCACTTT
CASSLTSSSPPLHF
>few|-|TRBJ1-1|TRBV7-9
TGTGCCAGCAGCTTATCCATTGAAGCTTTCTTT
CASSLSIEAFF
>-|TRBD1|TRBJ2-7|TRBV9
TGTGCCAGCAGCGTAGTGGGACAGGGATTTGACGAGCAGTACTTC
CASSVVGQGFDEQYF
>once|TRBD2|TRBJ2-1|TRBV9
TGTGCCAGCAGCCCGGGGGGGCCCGAGTACAATGAGCAGTTCTTC
CASSPGGPEYNEQFF
>-|-|TRBJ2-2|TRBV9
TGTGCCAGCAGCCCACCGGAAGTGGCGTCCGGGGAGCTGTTTTTT
CASSPPEVASGELFF
>few|TRBD1|TRBJ1-5|TRBV12-3/TRBV12-4
TGTGCCAGCAGCTCCAGGGGGAACCAGCCCCAGCATTTT
CASSSRGNQPQHF
>once|-|TRBJ2-5|TRBV21-1
TGTGCCAGCAGCAAAGGGAAAGGTTGGACAGGGTACGAGACCCAGTACTTC
CASSKGKGWTGYETQYF
>-|TRBD2|TRBJ2-3|TRBV12-3/TRBV12-4
TGTGCCAGCACACCGGGAGGGGTCGCAGATACGCAGTATTTT
CASTPGGVADTQYF
>few|TRBD1|TRBJ1-5|TRBV6-5
TGTGCCAGCAGTAGACAGGGCGCGGGCAATCAGCCCCAGCATTTT
CASSRQGAGNQPQHF
>-|-|TRBJ2-2|TRBV9
TGTGCCAGCAGCAAGGGGGGTAGCGGAGAAGCGAACACCGGGGAGCTGTTTTTT
CASSKGGSGEANTGELFF
>-|-|TRBJ1-1|TRBV7-6
TGTGCCAGTAGCTCGACAGGAAGCTACACTGAAGCTTTCTTT
CASSSTGSYTEAFF
>-|-|TRBJ2-7|TRBV29-1
TGCAGCGTTGCTCCTGGGGTCTTCTACGAGCAGTACTTC
CSVAPGVFYEQYF
>-|TRBD1|TRBJ2-3|TRBV11-1
TGTGCCAGCAGCCCCCGACAGGGCCTCACAGATACGCAGTATTTT
CASSPRQGLTDTQYF
>-|TRBD2|TRBJ2-7|TRBV18
TGTGCCAGCTCACCGTCACTAGCGGGAGCCTACGAGCAGTACTTC
CASSPSLAGAYEQYF
>few|TRBD1|TRBJ2-2|TRBV12-3/TRBV12-4
TGTGCCAGCAGTTTCACAGGGGTGTTGTTTTTT
CASSFTGVLFF
>-|TRBD1|TRBJ2-7|TRBV7-6
TGTGCCAGCAGCTCGCCGGGACAGGGGCTCGTCGAGCAGTACTTC
CASSSPGQGLVEQYF
>-|TRBD1|TRBJ1-2|TRBV20-1
TGCAGTGCTCGGGACAGCTTAACTAACTATGGCTACACCTTC
CSARDSLTNYGYTF